The clone carrying this TCR beta chain has more than one count but fewer than ten. What it recognizes is unknown. V was clipped by 4 bases and J by 4 bases; unmatched bases: 6. CDR1 and CDR2 from the germline V gene are SGDLS and YYNGEE. There are 15 residues in the CDR3. Unique molecular identifiers were present on cDNA, and template switching added a universal primer site. Each CDR3 protein is one row after TCRdb ran MiXCR on the 5' RACE reads. The sample records fewer than 550,000 distinct CDR3 sequences, roughly 15% being singletons. This sample is part of a study of identical twins. Study-wide results and caveats: Interpretation of the results relied on cross-sectional statistical analysis and not on following the same donors. The authors noted that invariant MAIT and iNKT cells could partly confound zero-insertion analyses.

The data also belong to a second study, concerning yellow fever vaccine responses in identical twins. From that report: Reported findings indicate that twins' vaccine T cell responses seemed partially convergent, partially personalized.

Sequencing was done on a sample of CD4+ T cells sorted from blood. The clonotype originates from a woman aged 18-29 years in good health. The V gene is TRBV9, the J gene TRBJ2-2, with 8 positions matching TRBD2. In nucleotides, the CDR3 is TGTGCCAGCAGCCCCCGGGGGGGAGCCACCGGGGAGCTGTTTTTT. Residues: CASSPRGGATGELFF.